This T cell receptor beta chain derives from a study of blood T cells in healthy people across ages. This CDR3 has 20 amino acids. Then a second PCR, running roughly 7 to 11 cycles, was carried out with a sample-barcoded 5' primer and a J-beta primer mix. Each CDR3 protein gets one entry after TCRdb re-called the 5' RACE reads with MiXCR. The sample has around 650,000 distinct CDR3 sequences; 40% to 50% are singletons. About this clonotype itself: Its target is not known. At one boundary the junction diverges from the germline segment, which might be a read error.

Study conclusions and caveats: Comparison with aged donors showed that long-lived donors had more naive CD4+ cells and higher diversity. Naive and antigen-experienced cells could not be conclusively compared, given unsorted PBMCs. Possibly confounding the expanded clonotype changes was the fact that donor CMV status was unknown.

Specimen: blood. The receptor was derived from a man older than 75 in good health. The chain recombines TRBV12-3 or TRBV12-4 with TRBJ2-7; 13 bases are shared with TRBD2. As DNA, the CDR3 is TGCGCCAGCAGTTTTTTCCTGACTAGCGGGAGGCCCAGTACATCCTACGAGCAGTACTTC. The encoded protein is CASSFFLTSGRPSTSYEQYF.